A selection of T cell receptor beta chains follows, all from one sample in a study of graft-versus-host responses after intestinal transplantation. Sequenced by immunoSEQ multiplex PCR; TCRdb stores in-frame clones only, minus some. The sample holds over 9,500 clones, 94% seen once. Sequencing was performed on PBMCs, taken 8 days after intestinal transplant. The source is a human patient who received an intestinal transplant, so some T cells may come from the graft donor. Each CDR3 is given with its conserved first and last residue. A D gene is named only where the DNA matches it firmly. Only some rows state a clone size, as once, few, many or a class for expanded clones.

D gene: TRBD2; V gene: TRBV5-6; J gene: TRBJ2-1; clone size: -; CDR3 protein: CASSLSRTSGADEQFF; CDR3 DNA: TGTGCCAGCAGCTTGTCCCGGACTAGCGGGGCGGATGAGCAGTTCTTC
D gene: -; V gene: TRBV28; J gene: TRBJ2-1; clone size: -; CDR3 protein: CASSSLLRPEQFF; CDR3 DNA: TGTGCCAGCAGTTCCCTTCTACGCCCTGAGCAGTTCTTC
D gene: -; V gene: TRBV27; J gene: TRBJ1-1; clone size: -; CDR3 protein: CASSLYGGTEAFF; CDR3 DNA: TGTGCCAGCAGTTTATACGGTGGGACTGAAGCTTTCTTT
D gene: -; V gene: TRBV28; J gene: TRBJ2-7; clone size: -; CDR3 protein: CASSLRGDEQYF; CDR3 DNA: TGTGCCAGCAGTTTAAGGGGCGACGAGCAGTACTTC
D gene: -; V gene: TRBV6-1; J gene: TRBJ2-3; clone size: -; CDR3 protein: CASSEWRGRTDTQYF; CDR3 DNA: TGTGCCAGCAGTGAATGGCGGGGGCGCACAGATACGCAGTATTTT
D gene: TRBD1; V gene: TRBV10-3; J gene: TRBJ2-7; clone size: few; CDR3 protein: CGSQGALTYEQYF; CDR3 DNA: TGTGGGTCACAGGGGGCCCTTACCTACGAGCAGTACTTC
D gene: TRBD2; V gene: TRBV5-1; J gene: TRBJ2-1; clone size: -; CDR3 protein: CASSLSSGGGLTSNEQFF; CDR3 DNA: TGCGCCAGCAGCCTATCCTCCGGGGGGGGACTGACTAGCAATGAGCAGTTCTTC
D gene: -; V gene: TRBV28; J gene: TRBJ2-3; clone size: -; CDR3 protein: CASSLSPGWGVRTQYF; CDR3 DNA: TGTGCCAGCAGCCTTTCCCCGGGCTGGGGAGTGAGAACGCAGTATTTT
D gene: -; V gene: TRBV4-1; J gene: TRBJ2-4; clone size: -; CDR3 protein: CASSQPGEDIQYF; CDR3 DNA: TGCGCCAGCAGCCAACCGGGGGAGGACATTCAGTACTTC
D gene: TRBD1; V gene: TRBV7-6; J gene: TRBJ2-2; clone size: -; CDR3 protein: CASGTDKAGELFF; CDR3 DNA: TGTGCCAGCGGGACAGATAAAGCCGGGGAGCTGTTTTTT
D gene: TRBD2; V gene: TRBV27; J gene: TRBJ2-2; clone size: -; CDR3 protein: CASSPGTSPTTGELFF; CDR3 DNA: TGTGCCAGCAGTCCCGGGACTAGCCCCACTACCGGGGAGCTGTTTTTT
D gene: -; V gene: TRBV28; J gene: TRBJ2-2; clone size: -; CDR3 protein: CASTVGTGELFF; CDR3 DNA: TGTGCCAGCACAGTTGGGACCGGGGAGCTGTTTTTT
D gene: TRBD1; V gene: TRBV6-5; J gene: TRBJ2-5; clone size: -; CDR3 protein: CASSYPPGTEETQYF; CDR3 DNA: TGTGCCAGCAGTTATCCTCCCGGGACAGAAGAGACCCAGTACTTC
D gene: TRBD1; V gene: TRBV28; J gene: TRBJ1-2; clone size: -; CDR3 protein: CASSLQDRGHGYTF; CDR3 DNA: TGTGCCAGCAGTTTGCAGGACAGGGGCCATGGCTACACCTTC
D gene: -; V gene: TRBV5-8; J gene: TRBJ1-6; clone size: -; CDR3 protein: CASRGRVCNSPLHF; CDR3 DNA: TGTGCCAGCAGAGGCCGAGTTTGTAATTCACCCCTCCACTTT
D gene: TRBD1; V gene: TRBV2; J gene: TRBJ2-2; clone size: -; CDR3 protein: CASSEGGQEFPPGELFF; CDR3 DNA: TGTGCCAGCAGTGAAGGGGGACAGGAGTTTCCCCCCGGGGAGCTGTTTTTT
D gene: -; V gene: TRBV28; J gene: TRBJ1-6; clone size: -; CDR3 protein: CASSLPPYNSPLHF; CDR3 DNA: TGTGCCAGCAGTTTGCCGCCGTATAATTCACCCCTCCACTTT
D gene: -; V gene: TRBV5-4; J gene: TRBJ2-7; clone size: -; CDR3 protein: CASSLLGPGSSEQYF; CDR3 DNA: TGTGCCAGCAGCTTATTGGGCCCAGGGTCTAGCGAGCAGTACTTC
D gene: TRBD2; V gene: TRBV7-9; J gene: TRBJ2-5; clone size: -; CDR3 protein: CASRRSGSGLRETQYF; CDR3 DNA: TGTGCCAGCAGACGTTCCGGTAGCGGGCTCCGAGAGACCCAGTACTTC
D gene: -; V gene: TRBV15; J gene: TRBJ2-1; clone size: -; CDR3 protein: CATSDSTEQFF; CDR3 DNA: TGTGCCACCAGCGATAGCACTGAGCAGTTCTTC
D gene: -; V gene: TRBV12-1; J gene: TRBJ2-7; clone size: -; CDR3 protein: CASSFWAGGGHEQYF; CDR3 DNA: TGTGCCAGCAGCTTTTGGGCGGGAGGGGGCCACGAGCAGTACTTC
D gene: TRBD2; V gene: TRBV28; J gene: TRBJ2-1; clone size: -; CDR3 protein: CASSLGRGQGNEQFF; CDR3 DNA: TGTGCCAGCAGTTTAGGGAGGGGCCAGGGCAATGAGCAGTTCTTC
D gene: -; V gene: TRBV7-9; J gene: TRBJ1-1; clone size: -; CDR3 protein: CASSSQTASKAFF; CDR3 DNA: TGTGCCAGCAGCTCCCAAACGGCCAGTAAAGCTTTCTTT
D gene: TRBD1; V gene: TRBV18; J gene: TRBJ1-2; clone size: -; CDR3 protein: CASSPTALPGTGGRGGYTF; CDR3 DNA: TGTGCCAGCTCACCGACGGCCCTCCCGGGGACAGGGGGACGGGGTGGCTACACCTTC
D gene: TRBD2; V gene: TRBV6-4; J gene: TRBJ2-1; clone size: -; CDR3 protein: CASSAIAGQPYNEQFF; CDR3 DNA: TGTGCCAGCAGCGCTATAGCGGGTCAGCCCTACAATGAGCAGTTCTTC
D gene: -; V gene: TRBV27; J gene: TRBJ2-7; clone size: -; CDR3 protein: CASSPGTSYYEQYF; CDR3 DNA: TGTGCCAGCAGCCCCGGGACATCCTACTACGAGCAGTACTTC
D gene: -; V gene: TRBV7-9; J gene: TRBJ2-1; clone size: -; CDR3 protein: CASSETGAFGDEQFF; CDR3 DNA: TGTGCCAGCAGCGAGACAGGCGCTTTCGGGGATGAGCAGTTCTTC
D gene: -; V gene: TRBV18; J gene: TRBJ2-7; clone size: -; CDR3 protein: CASSPEKPFYEQYF; CDR3 DNA: TGTGCCAGCTCACCCGAGAAACCCTTCTACGAGCAGTACTTC
D gene: -; V gene: TRBV13; J gene: TRBJ2-1; clone size: -; CDR3 protein: CASTLGGSYNEQFF; CDR3 DNA: TGTGCCAGCACCCTGGGGGGCTCCTACAATGAGCAGTTCTTC
D gene: TRBD2; V gene: TRBV28; J gene: TRBJ2-1; clone size: once; CDR3 protein: CASSLGGLAGWRSYNEQFF; CDR3 DNA: TGTGCCAGCAGTTTGGGGGGACTAGCGGGATGGAGATCCTACAATGAGCAGTTCTTC
D gene: TRBD2; V gene: TRBV7-3; J gene: TRBJ2-1; clone size: -; CDR3 protein: CASSLAGFSSYNEQFF; CDR3 DNA: TGTGCCAGCAGTCTAGCGGGGTTCAGCTCCTACAATGAGCAGTTCTTC
D gene: -; V gene: TRBV15; J gene: TRBJ2-1; clone size: once; CDR3 protein: CATRGQNYNEQFF; CDR3 DNA: TGTGCCACCAGGGGCCAGAATTACAATGAGCAGTTCTTC
D gene: -; V gene: TRBV5-6; J gene: TRBJ1-2; clone size: -; CDR3 protein: CASSLGRNYGYTF; CDR3 DNA: TGTGCCAGCAGCTTGGGCAGGAACTATGGCTACACCTTC
D gene: -; V gene: TRBV4-1; J gene: TRBJ2-1; clone size: once; CDR3 protein: CASSDNEQFF; CDR3 DNA: TGCGCCAGCAGCGACAATGAGCAGTTCTTC